The text below deals with one TCR beta chain. Its specificity is unknown. Trimming removed 8 bases from V and 2 bases from J, with 10 bases in between. The length of the CDR3 is 13 residues. CDR1 is SEHNR, CDR2 FQNEAQ, per germline (reference sequence). The data originate from a study of vaccination and CD4 T cells after COVID-19. The overall study: There were two doses of either BNT162b2 or mRNA-1273 vaccine given to participants.

The Oncomine TCR Beta short-read assay sequenced DNA from cultured CD4+ T cells. One entry per CDR3 protein, called by TCRdb with MiXCR from the PCR reads. The sample contains roughly 12,000 distinct CDR3 sequences, roughly half of which appear only once. Study conclusions and caveats: Recorded median SARS-CoV-2-reactive clonotype numbers increased from around 21 to 38 without reaching significance.

Treatment here: 10-day PBMC culture with coronavirus spike peptide pools or control peptides (ViraFEST assay). Culture conditions combined fewer than 2.5 million PBMCs per well with 9 to 10 IU/ml IL-2 and roughly 10 ug/ml peptide pools. With fresh IL-2 medium, half the medium was replaced on days 3 and 7. The source of this sequence is a human donor who had recovered from COVID-19. Specimen: CD4+ T cells from blood, cultured in vitro. The J gene is TRBJ1-3, the V gene TRBV7-9; weak D call: TRBD1 (6 bases). CDR3 amino acids: CASENRAGNTIYF. Here the CDR3 DNA reads TGTGCCAGCGAGAACAGGGCTGGAAACACCATATATTTT.